This T cell receptor (beta chain) was recovered during a study of T cell repertoires in cytomegalovirus infection. Study information: From public TCR beta signatures came an indication of both CMV infection and matching HLA type. Study outcomes and limitations: Frequencies of public TCR beta families were cumulated, and this identified carriers of CMV plus the relevant HLA. It was HLA-C-restricted CMV-specific TCR beta clonotypes that dominated the response ex vivo.

V lost 4 bases to trimming and J lost 8 bases; unmatched junction nucleotides: 7. The CDR3 runs to 14 residues. Germline-derived CDR1 and CDR2 are MNHNY and SVGAGI (reference sequence). TCRdb used MiXCR to reprocess the reads, holding one entry per CDR3 protein. The table records about 490,000 distinct CDR3 sequences, 10% to 12% of them present only once. This clonotype was detected many times. Antigen: not known. The chain carries TRBV6-6 and TRBJ2-1, with TRBD1 matching over 8 bases. This sequence originates from a human donor in good health (CMV status not recorded). Some clones in this sample may be carry-over from other donors' samples. Source material: PBMCs. The CDR3 sequence: CASSSLDRDDEQFF. The CDR3 region has the DNA TGTGCCAGCAGTTCCCTGGACAGGGACGATGAGCAGTTCTTC.